This T cell receptor beta chain was retrieved from a study of T cells in localized non-small cell lung cancer. The CDR3 covers 14 residues. CDR1 and CDR2 from the germline V gene are SGDLS and YYNGEE. V gave up 4 bases and J gave up 3 bases, with 12 bases separating them. As concerns this clone: Antigen: not known.

Study results and caveats: Median around 54 top-100 tumor clones were shared with paired adjacent lung. Peak T cell clonality was found in uninvolved adjacent lung, exceeding tumor.

The protocol was immunoSEQ multiplex PCR, while the TCRdb copy is restricted to in-frame clones and leaves out a portion. The table records about 21,000 clones, over 75% of them present only once. The J gene is TRBJ2-3, the V gene TRBV9; D unresolved. This sample comprised PBMCs, obtained before any cancer treatment. This receptor was taken from a woman aged 40-69 years with stage II squamous cell lung carcinoma. CDR3 DNA: TGTGCCAGCAGCTCGAATCCATCGACAGATACGCAGTATTTT. Its protein is CASSSNPSTDTQYF.